These 11 T cell receptor beta chains came from one sample sequenced in a study of Ad26.COV2.S vaccination and SARS-CoV-2 variants (dated by TCRdb to about 2021). Library construction relied on the immunoSEQ multiplex PCR assay. The table comes from immuneACCESS by way of TCRdb, which keeps in-frame sequences with V and J called. Part of the clones is missing from these tables; in studies checked, under half for an unresolved V gene and the rest for unknown reasons. A total of around 450,000 clones appear in this sample, nearly 90% of them only once. The leading ten clones occupy just over 2.5% of the sample. The treatment or condition label of this sample denotes: roughly 20 received Ad26.COV2.S at low or high dose, single or two shots; several received placebo; per-sample allocation not given. For vaccine and placebo recipients, repertoires were sequenced using samples collected on day 63 after the first injection.

The sequencing used peripheral blood, collected in a trial of Ad26.COV2.S vaccine versus placebo. Receptors were obtained from a person aged 18-60 years who received the Ad26.COV2.S COVID-19 vaccine or a placebo.

The chain combines TRBV19 with TRBJ2-2; a possible D gene is TRBD1 (6 bases). The ends were cut back, 6 bases at V and 6 bases at J, with 17 bases in the middle. Germline-derived CDR1 and CDR2 are LNHDA and SQIVND (reference sequence). This CDR3 comprises 15 residues. The CDR3, as DNA: TGTGCCAGTAGAACCTTCCACAGGGTTGCCGGGGAGCTGTTTTTT. Its protein product is CASRTFHRVAGELFF.

The rearrangement links TRBV4-1 to TRBJ2-7; maybe TRBD2 (5 bases). V was shortened by 1 base and J by 3 bases, with 7 bases between the two germline ends. In germline, CDR1 is MGHRA, CDR2 YSYEKL. This CDR3 is built from 13 residues. CDR3 in amino acids: CASSQVGGYEQYF. CDR3 bases: TGCGCCAGCAGCCAAGTCGGAGGCTACGAGCAGTACTTC.

The rearrangement joins TRBV5-1 to TRBJ2-2, with D unclear. Germline CDR1 is SGHRS and CDR2 is YFSETQ. Trimming shortened V by 2 bases and J by 4 bases, and 15 bases separated the two germline ends. CDR3 length: 16 amino acids. The CDR3: CASSFGSLWGTGELFF. For the CDR3, the DNA is TGCGCCAGCAGCTTCGGCAGCCTTTGGGGCACCGGGGAGCTGTTTTTT. Together with reference TRBV5-1 and TRBJ2-2, the CDR3 gives the full variable domain: KAGVTQTPRYLIKTRGQQVTLSCSPISGHRSVSWYQQTPGQGLQFLFEYFSETQRNKGNFPGRFSGRQFSNSRSEMNVSTLELGDSALYLCASSFGSLWGTGELFFGEGSRLTVL.

This chain uses TRBV12-5 with TRBJ2-3, with D perhaps TRBD1 or TRBD2 (5 bases each). Between the trimmed V and J ends, which lost 2 bases and 3 bases, there was a span of 9 bases. The CDR3 is made up of 14 amino acids. Germline V gene data show CDR1 as LGHNT and CDR2 as FRNRAP. The CDR3 DNA sequence: TGTGCTAGTGGTTTGTACGAGGGGACAGATACGCAGTATTTT. Protein: CASGLYEGTDTQYF.

The chain couples TRBV7-2 to TRBJ1-2; D gene unclear. The V gene's germline CDR1 is SGHTA and CDR2 FQGNSA. V lost 3 bases and J lost 4, with 9 bases in between. The length of the CDR3 is 13 residues. CDR3: CASSFPLGYGYTF. The CDR3 DNA reads TGTGCCAGCAGCTTCCCCCTGGGCTATGGCTACACCTTC.

This clone was counted once. In DNA, the CDR3 is TGCAGTGCTAGTGGCAGTGCCTACGAGCAGTACTTC. Translated: CSASGSAYEQYF. The gene calls are TRBV20-1 and TRBJ2-7; D is unresolved. V lost 3 bases and J lost 2, with 8 bases in between. The germline V gene has CDR1 DFQATT and CDR2 SNEGSKA (reference sequence). This CDR3 is built from 12 residues.

This clone has just one count. The chain combines TRBV18 with TRBJ1-3; possible D gene TRBD1, 6 bases. The CDR3 extends over 17 amino acids. V was trimmed by 4 bases and J by 0 bases, leaving 16 bases between them. Per the germline V gene, CDR1 is KGHSH and CDR2 is LQKENI. CDR3 residues: CASSLRDTTLSGNTIYF. The CDR3 DNA reads TGTGCCAGCTCACTTCGGGACACTACGCTCTCTGGAAACACCATATATTTT. The full variable domain, in which reference TRBV18 and TRBJ1-3 provide the parts outside the CDR3, is NAGVMQNPRHLVRRRGQEARLRCSPMKGHSHVYWYRQLPEEGLKFMVYLQKENIIDESGMPKERFSAEFPKEGPSILRIQQVVRGDSAAYFCASSLRDTTLSGNTIYFGEGSWLTVV.

In this sample, this clone turned up a few times. This chain uses TRBV18 with TRBJ1-5; 9 nucleotides agree with TRBD1. CDR1 is KGHSH and CDR2 is LQKENI in the germline V gene. J was trimmed by 5 bases and V by 3 bases; bases with no gene match: 5. The CDR3 consists of 15 residues. The CDR3 DNA sequence: TGTGCCAGCTCACCTCGGGACAGGGTCTATCAGCCCCAGCATTTT. Translated, it gives CASSPRDRVYQPQHF.

This chain links TRBV11-3 with TRBJ2-1, with D tentatively TRBD2 (5 bases). Trimming took off 4 bases at V and 0 bases at J, with 16 bases between the two ends. The CDR3 loop spans 17 amino acids. The germline V gene has CDR1 SGHNT and CDR2 YENEEA. This chain's CDR3 is CASSSYGGGSSYNEQFF. CDR3 DNA sequence: TGTGCCAGCAGCTCCTACGGAGGCGGAAGCTCCTACAATGAGCAGTTCTTC. The variable domain in full, completed from reference TRBV11-3 and TRBJ2-1, reads EAGVVQSPRYKIIEKKQPVAFWCNPISGHNTLYWYLQNLGQGPELLIRYENEEAVDDSQLPKDRFSAERLKGVDSTLKIQPAELGDSAVYLCASSSYGGGSSYNEQFFGPGTRLTVL.

The genes are TRBV6-6 and TRBJ2-3, with a tentative D call TRBD2 (5 bases). This CDR3 region has 18 residues. CDR1 and CDR2 (germline): MNHNY, SVGAGI (reference sequence). V shed 5 bases and J shed 3 bases, with 24 bases lying between them. CDR3: CASSHRDKNPLRTDTQYF. CDR3 nucleotides: TGTGCCAGCAGTCATCGGGATAAAAACCCACTAAGGACAGATACGCAGTATTTT.

This sequence joins TRBV5-6 and TRBJ1-2, with D hard to call. V was trimmed by 2 bases and J by 2 bases, leaving 10 bases between them. The CDR3 runs 14 residues. Germline CDR1 reads SGHDT; CDR2 reads YYEEEE. The CDR3 sequence: CASSFSQRNYGYTF. Written as DNA, the CDR3 is TGTGCCAGCAGCTTCAGCCAGAGGAACTATGGCTACACCTTC.